This TCR beta chain comes out of a study of T cells after yellow fever vaccination. Turning to the study itself: Those fractions that held only low numbers of cells were prepared using the SMART-Seq v4 Ultra Low Input RNA kit. Study conclusions and caveats: FACS-sorted repertoires might harbor abundant contaminating clonotypes from the bulk population. When the response was secondary, it was weaker but reached its peak faster, day 5 versus 15.

From the 5' RACE reads, TCRdb called clonotypes with MiXCR, one entry per CDR3 protein. The table lists roughly 330,000 distinct CDR3 sequences, about 4% of them singletons. With V trimmed by 4 bases and J by 3 bases, 11 bases remained unmatched. Germline-derived CDR1 and CDR2 are LGHNA and YNFKEQ. The CDR3 contains 17 residues. As concerns this clonotype: What it binds is not known.

Here the sequenced sample was PBMCs, taken 5 days after the yellow fever booster vaccination. This sequence originates from a man younger than 35 who received the YFV17D yellow fever vaccine. The rearrangement uses TRBV4-2 and TRBJ2-2; the match to TRBD2 covers 7 bases. CDR3 protein: CASSRSGDAGDTGELFF. CDR3 coding DNA: TGTGCCAGCAGCCGGAGCGGGGATGCGGGGGACACCGGGGAGCTGTTTTTT.